A selection of T cell receptor beta chains follows, all from one sample in a study of PD-1 blockade in classical Hodgkin lymphoma. Clones were read by immunoSEQ multiplex PCR, and TCRdb kept only the in-frame ones, dropping some. The table includes about 92,000 clones, approximately 86% detected once. Sample: peripheral blood mononuclear cells (PBMCs), taken before the fourth cycle of nivolumab. Receptor source: a human donor with classical Hodgkin lymphoma. The conserved cysteine and the conserved F or W are not part of the CDR3 here. Expanded clones are given a class, and other clones once, few, many or no size at all.

CDR3aa: ASGGQGPNTGELF
abundance: .
v_gene: TRBV28

CDR3aa: ASSRDALSYEQY
abundance: .
v_gene: TRBV5-1

CDR3aa: ATSGTLDTQY
abundance: .
v_gene: TRBV15

CDR3aa: ASSSYRNTEAF
abundance: .
v_gene: TRBV5-1

CDR3aa: ASSLDSGRIANTGELF
abundance: few
v_gene: TRBV7-2

CDR3aa: ASSLARSTDTQY
abundance: .
v_gene: TRBV7-2

CDR3aa: ASSSRTGSTDTQY
abundance: .
v_gene: TRBV5-1

CDR3aa: ASSLGRQVSYTQY
abundance: .
v_gene: TRBV7-2

CDR3aa: ASRVLGGEDGYT
abundance: .
v_gene: TRBV19

CDR3aa: ASSLTGSGYT
abundance: .
v_gene: TRBV5-6

CDR3aa: ASSSETGGTEAF
abundance: .
v_gene: TRBV5-1

CDR3aa: ASSLARGLNTEAF
abundance: few
v_gene: TRBV7-8

CDR3aa: ATSTPGQGPYEQY
abundance: .
v_gene: TRBV15

CDR3aa: ASSLEGGTEAF
abundance: .
v_gene: TRBV7-9

CDR3aa: SVEPGEGYGYT
abundance: few
v_gene: TRBV29-1

CDR3aa: ASSVVGSGANTGELF
abundance: .
v_gene: TRBV9

CDR3aa: ASSPWTGENTEAF
abundance: .
v_gene: TRBV28

CDR3aa: SVEEGSDEQF
abundance: .
v_gene: TRBV29-1

CDR3aa: ASGPRGARTYEQY
abundance: .
v_gene: TRBV5-4

CDR3aa: ASSRTGASTDTQY
abundance: .
v_gene: TRBV6-5

CDR3aa: ASTRTGDNEQF
abundance: .
v_gene: TRBV27

CDR3aa: ASSPQSQGEQPQH
abundance: .
v_gene: TRBV6-5

CDR3aa: ASSSPQLLAETQY
abundance: .
v_gene: TRBV5-8